This T cell receptor (beta chain) appears in the sequencing data of a study of T cell responses to AZD1222 COVID-19 vaccine (dated by TCRdb to the early 2020s). Broadly, across the study: A total of approximately 240 trial participants underwent TCR sequencing, of whom 207 received two doses of AZD1222 and some 26 received two doses of the MenACWY control vaccine. Enrollment into the trials was organized by age into subgroups of 18-55, 56-69 and 70-plus years, and those subgroups contained roughly 150, 30 and 60 TCR-sequenced participants, respectively. Overall study results and their limits: Spike-specific TCR breadth and depth rose significantly after two AZD1222 doses compared with day 0 and with MenACWY recipients. Most participants were white British and females outnumbered males, and the authors suggested that clonal diversity may have been underestimated. Conclusions about previously exposed vaccinees are limited, since just 6 or 7 AZD1222 recipients were seropositive for SARS-CoV-2 at baseline. Because no day 14 peak-response samples were available, repertoires were characterized only after the peak T cell response. CD4 TCRs associated with the vaccine covered the entire spike protein, and the dominant responses were in regions 160-218 and 743-854. The 56-69-year group was small, and its depth increase did not reach significance, likely because of low power. Nearly half of unique spike-specific TCRs reportedly recognized epitopes outside regions mutated in the B.1.351 and B.1.1.7 variants.

In regard to this clone: Its antigen has not been determined. Base quality data are lacking; no much larger clone is found one base away.

What the time point label conveys for this sample: about 28 days (+/-7) after the second vaccine dose. AZD1222 recipients whose second dose came at about 4 weeks and those whose second dose came at about 12 weeks were combined into one group, since spike-specific TCR depth and breadth did not differ between the two schedules. The vaccinee samples were drawn from two UK trials, COV001 and COV002, one of which was a single-blind randomized controlled phase 2/3 trial testing AZD1222 (ChAdOx1 nCoV-19) in healthy adults. Trial participant PBMC samples were collected at day 0 and day 28 after the second dose for TCRbeta chain sequencing. The CDR3 regions of human TCRbeta chains were analyzed by immunosequencing. As for the authors' bioinformatics: Repertoire TCRs were checked for matches against a reference library of SARS-CoV-2-specific TCRs that had been generated using the MIRA antigen-specificity platform. Breadth meant the fraction of unique TCRs that were SARS-CoV-2-associated, whereas depth meant the fraction of total T cells that were SARS-CoV-2-associated. Using the MIRA data, each spike-specific TCR was assigned both to the spike region to which the TCR was reactive and to a CD4 or CD8 class. Log10-transformed breadth and depth values were compared by one-way ANOVA with Sidak's multiple comparisons tests. Not all clones reach the TCRdb copy of this immuneACCESS table, which keeps in-frame sequences only. Checked studies attribute under half of the gap to unresolved V genes and leave the rest unexplained. V and J calls and clone size are given by that table; D and trimming were obtained from the DNA. The sample table lists roughly 150,000 clones, around 94% of them with a count of one. 4% to 5.5% of the sample belongs to the ten largest clones.

This sequence was found in an adult who received the AZD1222 COVID-19 vaccine. The sample was peripheral blood, taken 28 days after the second AZD1222 dose.

For the CDR3, the sequence is CASSSGQGRMNTEAFF. The DNA reads as follows: TGTGCCAGCAGTTCTGGACAGGGTCGAATGAACACTGAAGCTTTCTTT. The rearranged chain carries TRBV6-5 and TRBJ1-1, and 8 bases in between align with TRBD1. The cysteine opens and the phenylalanine closes a CDR3 of 16 amino acids. Of the read, only the CDR3 DNA is kept; its 48 bases are in frame from base 1. The germline V gene supplies CDR1 MNHEY and CDR2 SVGAGI. Here V drops 4 bases and J drops 0 bases, and the junction holds 7 bases not matched to any gene.